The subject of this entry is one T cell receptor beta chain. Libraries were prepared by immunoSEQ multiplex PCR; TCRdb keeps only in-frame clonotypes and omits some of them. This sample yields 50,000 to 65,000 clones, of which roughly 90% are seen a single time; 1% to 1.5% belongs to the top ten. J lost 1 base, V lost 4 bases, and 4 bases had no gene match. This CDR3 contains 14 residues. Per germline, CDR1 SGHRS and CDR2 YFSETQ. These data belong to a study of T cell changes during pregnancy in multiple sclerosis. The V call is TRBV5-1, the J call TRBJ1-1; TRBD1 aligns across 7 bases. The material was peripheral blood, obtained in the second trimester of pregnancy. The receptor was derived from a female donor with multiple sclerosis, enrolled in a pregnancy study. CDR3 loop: CASSPEGANTEAFF. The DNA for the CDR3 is TGCGCCAGCAGCCCGGAGGGGGCGAACACTGAAGCTTTCTTT. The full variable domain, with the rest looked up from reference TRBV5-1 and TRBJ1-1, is KAGVTQTPRYLIKTRGQQVTLSCSPISGHRSVSWYQQTPGQGLQFLFEYFSETQRNKGNFPGRFSGRQFSNSRSEMNVSTLELGDSALYLCASSPEGANTEAFFGQGTRLTVV.